The present entry profiles one T cell receptor beta chain with its context. The data stem from a study of control samples from healthy donors and cancer patients. The length of the CDR3 is 13 residues. V dropped 6 bases and J dropped 1 base, with 4 bases sitting between them. The germline V gene has CDR1 MDHEN and CDR2 SYDVKM. TCRdb's table, derived via immunoSEQ multiplex PCR, lists solely in-frame clones and lacks some. Among 350,000 to 450,000 clones listed, 80% to 95% were seen once. The sequenced sample consisted of PBMCs. V is TRBV28 and J is TRBJ2-6; unclear D gene. This receptor was obtained from a man aged 35-49 years with head and neck cancer. The CDR3 sequence: CASRASGANVLTF. The CDR3 bases are TGTGCCAGCAGGGCTTCTGGGGCCAACGTCCTGACTTTC. The full variable domain, rest sourced from reference TRBV28 and TRBJ2-6, is DVKVTQSSRYLVKRTGEKVFLECVQDMDHENMFWYRQDPGLGLRLIYFSYDVKMKEKGDIPEGYSVSREKKERFSLILESASTNQTSMYLCASRASGANVLTFGAGSRLTVL.